The rows below give T cell receptor beta chains drawn from one sample of a study of T cells in Graves' hyperthyroidism and ophthalmopathy. TCRdb reprocessed the multiplex PCR reads via MiXCR and lists one record per CDR3 protein. The sample lists 350,000 to 450,000 distinct CDR3 sequences, approximately 13% seen once, with 11% in the top ten. Sequences were obtained from blood. The source of these receptors is a woman in her fifties or sixties with Graves' hyperthyroidism. Each CDR3 is given with its conserved first and last residue. A D gene is named only where the DNA matches it firmly. Clone sizes are given selectively: once, few, many, or a class where the clone is expanded.

CASSFLSGTMSGNTIYF | TGCGCCAGCAGCTTTCTATCCGGGACGATGTCTGGGAACACCATATATTTT | NA | TRBJ1-3 | TRBV5-1 | NA
CASSLNRARTQYF | TGTGCCAGCAGTTTGAACCGGGCCCGGACCCAGTACTTC | NA | TRBJ2-5 | TRBV28 | many
CATSDSDGRTADTQYF | TGTGCCACCAGTGATTCTGACGGGAGGACGGCAGATACGCAGTATTTT | TRBD2 | TRBJ2-3 | TRBV24-1 | many
CASALAGNTGELFF | TGTGCCAGCGCGCTAGCGGGCAACACCGGGGAGCTGTTTTTT | TRBD2 | TRBJ2-2 | TRBV12-3/TRBV12-4 | NA
CASSLGGGLAVYNEQFF | TGTGCCAGCAGCTTAGGCGGGGGACTAGCGGTTTACAATGAGCAGTTCTTC | TRBD2 | TRBJ2-1 | TRBV11-3 | many
CASSQGGASGSAKNIQYF | TGCGCCAGCAGCCAAGGGGGGGCTAGCGGGAGTGCCAAAAACATTCAGTACTTC | TRBD2 | TRBJ2-4 | TRBV4-1 | NA
CASSFLGLTYNEQFF | TGTGCCAGCAGTTTCTTGGGACTAACCTACAATGAGCAGTTCTTC | TRBD2 | TRBJ2-1 | TRBV28 | NA
CASSEFTFRGRETQYF | TGTGCCAGCAGTGAATTTACATTCAGGGGGCGAGAGACCCAGTACTTC | TRBD1 | TRBJ2-5 | TRBV25-1 | NA
CAWSVAGETYEQYF | TGTGCCTGGAGTGTTGCGGGAGAAACCTACGAGCAGTACTTC | TRBD2 | TRBJ2-7 | TRBV30 | many
CASSLVGVDIQYF | TGTGCCAGCAGCTTAGTAGGGGTTGACATTCAGTACTTC | NA | TRBJ2-4 | TRBV7-9 | many
CASGGDGYEQYF | TGTGCCAGCGGGGGGGACGGCTACGAGCAGTACTTC | TRBD2 | TRBJ2-7 | TRBV2 | many
CSARVSGGRANYGYTF | TGCAGTGCTAGAGTGTCAGGGGGACGAGCTAACTATGGCTACACCTTC | TRBD1 | TRBJ1-2 | TRBV20-1 | NA
CASSYRQGSFSYEQYF | TGTGCCAGCAGTTACCGACAGGGGAGCTTCTCCTACGAGCAGTACTTC | TRBD1 | TRBJ2-7 | TRBV6-4 | NA
CASSIVRRQANYGYTF | TGTGCCAGTAGTATTGTTCGACGCCAAGCTAACTATGGCTACACCTTC | NA | TRBJ1-2 | TRBV19 | many
CSAGDVERNTEAFF | TGCAGCGCAGGGGACGTTGAAAGGAACACTGAAGCTTTCTTT | NA | TRBJ1-1 | TRBV29-1 | many